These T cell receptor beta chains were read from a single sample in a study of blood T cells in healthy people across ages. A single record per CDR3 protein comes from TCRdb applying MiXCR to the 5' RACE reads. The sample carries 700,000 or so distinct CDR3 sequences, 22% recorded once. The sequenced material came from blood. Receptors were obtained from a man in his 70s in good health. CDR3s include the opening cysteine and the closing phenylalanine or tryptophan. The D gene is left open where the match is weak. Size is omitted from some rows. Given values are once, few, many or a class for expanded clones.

CDR3 protein: CASSQGPKNSYEQYF
CDR3 DNA: TGCGCCAGCAGCCAAGGACCCAAGAACTCCTACGAGCAGTACTTC
D gene: NA
V gene: TRBV4-1
clone size: NA
J gene: TRBJ2-7

CDR3 protein: CASSDSRGSGGYTF
CDR3 DNA: TGTGCCAGCAGTGATTCGCGGGGTAGCGGTGGCTACACCTTC
D gene: NA
V gene: TRBV2
clone size: NA
J gene: TRBJ1-2

CDR3 protein: CASSGLAGGANTGELFF
CDR3 DNA: TGTGCCAGCAGCGGCCTAGCGGGGGGAGCGAACACCGGGGAGCTGTTTTTT
D gene: TRBD2
V gene: TRBV5-5
clone size: few
J gene: TRBJ2-2

CDR3 protein: CASSKDRGGQPQHF
CDR3 DNA: TGTGCCAGCAGCAAAGACAGGGGCGGCCAGCCCCAGCATTTT
D gene: TRBD1
V gene: TRBV11-1
clone size: NA
J gene: TRBJ1-5

CDR3 protein: CASSFPGQGSETQYF
CDR3 DNA: TGTGCCAGCAGTTTTCCGGGACAGGGATCGGAGACCCAGTACTTC
D gene: TRBD1
V gene: TRBV6-6
clone size: NA
J gene: TRBJ2-5

CDR3 protein: CSAFTTIQGGEQFF
CDR3 DNA: TGCAGTGCTTTTACTACCATACAGGGAGGCGAGCAGTTCTTC
D gene: NA
V gene: TRBV20-1
clone size: NA
J gene: TRBJ2-1

CDR3 protein: CASSPIWRITGTDTQYF
CDR3 DNA: TGTGCCAGCAGCCCCATCTGGCGAATTACGGGCACAGATACGCAGTATTTT
D gene: NA
V gene: TRBV5-6
clone size: few
J gene: TRBJ2-3

CDR3 protein: CATRNGQGGTEAFF
CDR3 DNA: TGTGCCACCCGAAACGGGCAGGGGGGCACTGAAGCTTTCTTT
D gene: TRBD1
V gene: TRBV10-3
clone size: NA
J gene: TRBJ1-1

CDR3 protein: CASSPPSGGTYEQYF
CDR3 DNA: TGTGCCAGCTCCCCTCCTAGCGGGGGGACCTACGAGCAGTACTTC
D gene: TRBD2
V gene: TRBV18
clone size: few
J gene: TRBJ2-7

CDR3 protein: CASSSRLAGEQETQYF
CDR3 DNA: TGTGCCAGCAGTTCCCGACTAGCGGGAGAACAAGAGACCCAGTACTTC
D gene: TRBD2
V gene: TRBV6-6
clone size: few
J gene: TRBJ2-5

CDR3 protein: CASSLTSGTLNTGELFF
CDR3 DNA: TGTGCCAGCAGCTTAACGTCGGGCACTTTGAACACCGGGGAGCTGTTTTTT
D gene: NA
V gene: TRBV7-3
clone size: few
J gene: TRBJ2-2

CDR3 protein: CASSQGSGTQETQYF
CDR3 DNA: TGTGCCAGCAGCCAAGGGAGCGGGACCCAAGAGACCCAGTACTTC
D gene: TRBD2
V gene: TRBV3-1
clone size: NA
J gene: TRBJ2-5

CDR3 protein: CSARDAGRSYNEQFF
CDR3 DNA: TGCAGTGCTAGAGATGCAGGTCGATCCTACAATGAGCAGTTCTTC
D gene: NA
V gene: TRBV20-1
clone size: NA
J gene: TRBJ2-1

CDR3 protein: CASSLLYFTDTQYF
CDR3 DNA: TGCGCCAGCAGCTTGCTTTATTTCACAGATACGCAGTATTTT
D gene: NA
V gene: TRBV5-1
clone size: few
J gene: TRBJ2-3

CDR3 protein: CASKVSGGATDTQYF
CDR3 DNA: TGTGCCAGCAAAGTTTCAGGGGGGGCGACAGATACGCAGTATTTT
D gene: NA
V gene: TRBV12-3/TRBV12-4
clone size: few
J gene: TRBJ2-3

CDR3 protein: CASSLEGLRGSEQFF
CDR3 DNA: TGTGCCAGCAGCTTAGAGGGGCTACGAGGGAGTGAGCAGTTCTTC
D gene: NA
V gene: TRBV7-8
clone size: many
J gene: TRBJ2-1